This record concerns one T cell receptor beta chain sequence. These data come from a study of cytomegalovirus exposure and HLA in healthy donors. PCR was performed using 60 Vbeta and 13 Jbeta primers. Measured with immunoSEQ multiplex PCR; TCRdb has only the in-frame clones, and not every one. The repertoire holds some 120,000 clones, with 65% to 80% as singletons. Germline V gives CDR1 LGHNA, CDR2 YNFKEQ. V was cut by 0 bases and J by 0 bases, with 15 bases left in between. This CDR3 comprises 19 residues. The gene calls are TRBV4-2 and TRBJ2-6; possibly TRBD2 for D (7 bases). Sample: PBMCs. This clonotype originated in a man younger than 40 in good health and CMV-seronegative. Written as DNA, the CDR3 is TGTGCCAGCAGCCAAGATCCGGGGGGCCCCACCTCTGGGGCCAACGTCCTGACTTTC. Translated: CASSQDPGGPTSGANVLTF.